The 13 T cell receptor beta chains given below trace back to one sample, sequenced in a study of OX40 agonist ivuxolimab in advanced cancers. Sequenced by immunoSEQ multiplex PCR; TCRdb stores in-frame clones only, minus some. The sample has fewer than 75,000 clones, 80% to 95% seen once. The sample consisted of CD4+ or CD8+ T cells sorted from blood, taken in a trial of the OX40 agonist ivuxolimab. All receptors derive from an adult with an advanced solid tumor such as melanoma, head and neck, liver or kidney cancer.

The V and J genes are TRBV7-6 and TRBJ2-5; 15 nucleotides line up with TRBD2. J was trimmed by 5 bases and V by 6 bases; bases with no gene match: 4. This CDR3 has 15 amino acids. Germline V gives CDR1 SGHVS, CDR2 FNYEAQ. The CDR3 DNA is TGTGCCAGCAGATATGGGACTAGCGGGGGGGAGACCCAGTACTTC. It translates to CASRYGTSGGETQYF.

This rearrangement joins TRBV11-2 to TRBJ2-7; 11 nucleotides align to TRBD2. V lost 5 bases to trimming and J lost 5 bases; unmatched junction nucleotides: 8. Germline V gene lookup returns CDR1 SGHAT and CDR2 FQNNGV. The CDR3 has 15 amino acids. In DNA form, the CDR3 reads TGTGCCAGCAGCGCTAGACTAGCGGGAATGGACGAGCAGTACTTC. It codes for CASSARLAGMDEQYF.

The chain couples TRBV28 to TRBJ1-5, with unresolved D. Per germline, CDR1 MDHEN and CDR2 SYDVKM. The CDR3 covers 12 residues. V was clipped by 6 bases and J by 4 bases, with 7 bases between them. CDR3 protein: CASRSSNQPQHF. The CDR3, as DNA: TGTGCCAGCAGGTCGTCGAATCAGCCCCAGCATTTT.

This chain uses TRBV15 with TRBJ1-4, with 7 bases matching TRBD1. After removal of 4 bases from V and 0 bases from J, the junction contained 2 bases not matched to a gene. CDR1 and CDR2 (germline): LNHNV, YYDKDF (reference sequence). The CDR3 covers 15 residues. The CDR3 sequence: CATSNGQATNEKLFF. The CDR3 coding sequence is TGTGCCACCAGCAACGGACAGGCAACTAATGAAAAACTGTTTTTT. Looking up the rest from reference TRBV15 and TRBJ1-4 gives the full variable domain: DAMVIQNPRYQVTQFGKPVTLSCSQTLNHNVMYWYQQKSSQAPKLLFHYYDKDFNNEADTPDNFQSRRPNTSFCFLDIRSPGLGDTAMYLCATSNGQATNEKLFFGSGTQLSVL.

The rearrangement links TRBV29-1 to TRBJ2-2; the match to TRBD2 covers 15 bases. There are 20 residues in the CDR3. Per the germline V gene, CDR1 is SQVTM and CDR2 is ANQGSEA. Trimming removed 5 bases from V and 0 bases from J; junction bases left unmatched: 13. The CDR3 loop is CSVSLVIGLAGGANTGELFF. Here the CDR3 DNA reads TGCAGCGTTTCCCTCGTTATTGGACTAGCGGGGGGGGCGAACACCGGGGAGCTGTTTTTT.

The V call is TRBV7-2, the J call TRBJ2-2, with D unclear. Germline values: CDR1 SGHTA, CDR2 FQGNSA. Between the trimmed V and J ends, which lost 5 bases and 4 bases, there was a span of 8 bases. The CDR3 covers 13 residues. The CDR3 DNA reads TGTGCCAGCAGCCAGAGTATCACCGGGGAGCTGTTTTTT. The encoded protein is CASSQSITGELFF.

The chain carries TRBV5-1 and TRBJ2-1; the match to TRBD1 covers 7 bases. V was pared by 4 bases and J by 7 bases, with 14 bases of the junction left unmatched. Germline loops: CDR1 SGHRS, CDR2 YFSETQ. This CDR3 has 16 amino acids. The CDR3 bases are TGCGCCAGCAGCCCAGGGGGACACTCCTCGGGAAATGAGCAGTTCTTC. Translating gives CASSPGGHSSGNEQFF.

The chain joins TRBV19 to TRBJ2-7; the match to TRBD1 covers 9 bases. The CDR3 covers 14 residues. Germline CDR1 reads LNHDA; CDR2 reads SQIVND (reference sequence). V shed 5 bases and J 4 bases; nucleotides not matched to a gene: 6. The CDR3, as DNA: TGTGCCAGTAGTTCGGACAGGGGTAGTTACGAGCAGTACTTC. This sequence encodes CASSSDRGSYEQYF.

The chain couples TRBV9 to TRBJ1-3; D is ambiguous. CDR1 and CDR2 from the germline V gene are SGDLS and YYNGEE. The CDR3 is made up of 17 amino acids. V was trimmed by 1 base and J by 0 bases, leaving 14 bases between them. The CDR3 sequence: CASSVSVDAISGNTIYF. The DNA of the CDR3 is TGTGCCAGCAGCGTATCCGTGGATGCCATCTCTGGAAACACCATATATTTT.

The genes are TRBV11-3 and TRBJ1-3; D uncertain. Germline V gene sequence: CDR1 SGHNT, CDR2 YENEEA. This CDR3 region has 15 residues. V was pared by 1 base and J by 0 bases, with 7 bases between. CDR3 DNA sequence: TGTGCCAGCAGCTTAGTGGGGATCTCTGGAAACACCATATATTTT. It encodes CASSLVGISGNTIYF.

This chain connects TRBV19 to TRBJ2-3; 9 bases map to TRBD1. After removal of 5 bases from V and 6 bases from J, the junction contained 9 bases not matched to a gene. From germline, CDR1 is LNHDA and CDR2 SQIVND (reference sequence). The CDR3 runs 15 residues. CDR3 residues: CASSSRPGTGDTQYF. CDR3 bases: TGTGCCAGTAGTTCTCGTCCCGGGACAGGGGATACGCAGTATTTT.

A few counts support this clone. CDR3 bases: TGTGCCAGCAGTTTTTCAGGGGGAGGTTCACCCCTCCACTTT. Its protein product is CASSFSGGGSPLHF. This rearrangement joins TRBV6-5 to TRBJ1-6, with TRBD1 matching over 7 bases. Germline CDR1 MNHEY, CDR2 SVGAGI. The CDR3 runs 14 residues. Trimming took 4 bases from V and 9 from J; bases not matched to a gene: 6.

This chain joins TRBV18 and TRBJ2-3; the match to TRBD1 covers 10 bases. Per the germline V gene, CDR1 is KGHSH and CDR2 is LQKENI. The trim removed 1 base at V and 3 bases at J, leaving 4 bases unmatched. The CDR3 covers 16 residues. The CDR3 sequence: CASSPQTGGATDTQYF. CDR3 coding DNA: TGTGCCAGCTCACCACAGACAGGGGGCGCGACAGATACGCAGTATTTT. Variable domain in full (rest from reference TRBV18 and TRBJ2-3): NAGVMQNPRHLVRRRGQEARLRCSPMKGHSHVYWYRQLPEEGLKFMVYLQKENIIDESGMPKERFSAEFPKEGPSILRIQQVVRGDSAAYFCASSPQTGGATDTQYFGPGTRLTVL.